The clone carrying this TCR beta chain came up once. Germline V gene sequence: CDR1 SGHVS, CDR2 FQNEAQ. V gave up 6 bases and J gave up 5 bases; unmatched junction bases: 12. CDR3 length: 16 residues. This sample was taken from a study of blood T cell repertoires in COVID-19. About the study: Both acute and convalescent COVID-19 samples were obtained from the United States, Italy and Spain. PBMCs, B-cell-depleted T cells, or T cells provided the cDNA or gDNA that made up the material.

In the original workflow: For nucleated cells, counts were estimated from reference gene primer amplification. Generated by immunoSEQ multiplex PCR, the TCRdb table keeps only in-frame clones and is missing some. V and J calls and clone size are as listed in that table; D and trimming were resolved from the DNA. Among around 170,000 clones listed, 90% were seen once. The rearrangement uses TRBV7-8 and TRBJ2-1; 8 nucleotides match TRBD2. Material: peripheral blood. The clonotype was recovered from a man aged 50 to 60 with acute or convalescent COVID-19. This CDR3 is CASSPPRGLDDNEQFF. In DNA, the CDR3 is TGTGCCAGCAGTCCCCCTCGGGGACTAGACGACAATGAGCAGTTCTTC.